This TCR beta chain comes out of a study of blood T cell repertoires in COVID-19. Study information: COVID-19 samples, acute and convalescent, were from the United States, Italy and Spain. T cells, B-cell-depleted T cells, or PBMCs provided the cDNA or gDNA that served as material.

Per the original data handling: Counts of nucleated cells, estimated from reference gene primer amplification, were obtained. Assay used: immunoSEQ multiplex PCR; TCRdb lists only in-frame clones, some missing. Clone size and V and J calls were adopted from that table, with D and trimming inferred from the DNA. The sample includes about 140,000 clones, 65% to 85% of them seen just once. Germline V gene sequence: CDR1 MNHEY, CDR2 SMNVEV (reference sequence). CDR3 length: 15 amino acids. Deletions cut 5 bases from V and 10 bases from J, with 18 bases between. The rearrangement links TRBV27 to TRBJ1-6; maybe TRBD1 (6 bases). Sequences were obtained from peripheral blood. The sequence was obtained from a woman aged 55-69 years with acute or convalescent COVID-19. The chain's CDR3 is CASSPTWGLRSPLHF. The CDR3 bases are TGTGCCAGCAGTCCAACTTGGGGGCTACGGTCACCCCTCCACTTT.